This T cell receptor beta chain was captured in a study of cytomegalovirus exposure and HLA in healthy donors. This PCR relied on a set of 60 Vbeta primers and 13 Jbeta primers. Using immunoSEQ multiplex PCR, the repertoire was profiled, and TCRdb retains in-frame clones only, with some absent. The table includes roughly 130,000 clones, around four fifths detected once. This clone has more than one count but fewer than ten. Its cognate antigen is unknown. Germline V gene lookup returns CDR1 SGHDT and CDR2 YYEEEE. The CDR3 is made up of 15 amino acids. The V and J ends lost 2 bases and 0 bases respectively, with 6 bases between them. General study findings and limits: Indistinguishable V segments such as TRBV6-2 and TRBV6-3 were excluded.

The specimen sequenced was PBMCs. This receptor was obtained from a woman aged 40 to 50 in good health and CMV-seropositive. This chain joins TRBV5-6 and TRBJ2-6; D uncertain. CDR3 sequence: CASSLESSGANVLTF. As DNA, the CDR3 is TGTGCCAGCAGCTTAGAGAGCTCTGGGGCCAACGTCCTGACTTTC.